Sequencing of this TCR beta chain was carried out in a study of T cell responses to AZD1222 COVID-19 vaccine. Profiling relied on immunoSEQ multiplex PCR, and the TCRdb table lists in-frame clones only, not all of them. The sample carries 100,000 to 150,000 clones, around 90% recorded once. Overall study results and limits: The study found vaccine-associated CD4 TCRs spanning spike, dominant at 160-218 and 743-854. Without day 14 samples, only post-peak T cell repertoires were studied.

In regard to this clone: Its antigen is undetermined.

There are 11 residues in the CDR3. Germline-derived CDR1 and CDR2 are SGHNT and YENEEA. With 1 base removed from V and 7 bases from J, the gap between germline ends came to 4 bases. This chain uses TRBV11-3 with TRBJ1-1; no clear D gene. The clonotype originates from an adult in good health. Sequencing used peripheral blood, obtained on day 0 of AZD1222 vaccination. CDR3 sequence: CASSLGFEAFF. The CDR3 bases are TGTGCCAGCAGCTTAGGCTTTGAAGCTTTCTTT.